The rows below give T cell receptor beta chains drawn from one sample of a study of T cell changes during pregnancy in multiple sclerosis. Repertoires were generated with immunoSEQ multiplex PCR, while TCRdb's copy carries only in-frame clones and drops some. The sample yields around 30,000 clones, 89% seen once. The source material was CD8+ T cells from peripheral blood mononuclear cells, sampled in the second trimester of pregnancy. The receptors stem from a female donor with multiple sclerosis, enrolled in a pregnancy study. CDR3s include the opening cysteine and the closing phenylalanine or tryptophan. D genes are given only for firm matches. Not every row has a clone size; where given, it reads once, few, many or a size class.

TRBJ2-7,.,.,TRBV7-9,CASSPPAGADEQYF,TGTGCCAGCAGCCCCCCGGCAGGGGCGGACGAGCAGTACTTC
TRBJ1-5,.,.,TRBV25-1,CAKPHRGGDQPQHF,TGTGCCAAACCCCACCGGGGGGGGGATCAGCCCCAGCATTTT
TRBJ2-3,TRBD2,.,TRBV6-4,CASSDSGGGADTQYF,TGTGCCAGCAGTGACTCTGGCGGGGGGGCAGATACGCAGTATTTT
TRBJ2-1,.,.,TRBV6-5,CASSYAGHNEQFF,TGTGCCAGCAGTTACGCAGGCCACAATGAGCAGTTCTTC
TRBJ1-4,TRBD1,once,TRBV15,CATSRVGQGRTNEKLFF,TGTGCCACCAGCAGGGTTGGACAGGGGAGAACTAATGAAAAACTGTTTTTT
TRBJ2-5,TRBD1,.,TRBV30,CAWSATGGLETQYF,TGTGCCTGGAGTGCCACAGGGGGTTTAGAGACCCAGTACTTC
TRBJ1-1,.,.,TRBV10-3,CVISELDGKEGPEAFF,TGTGTCATCAGTGAACTCGATGGCAAAGAGGGTCCTGAAGCTTTCTTT
TRBJ2-1,TRBD1,.,TRBV27,CASIERGTGNYNEQFF,TGTGCCAGCATTGAGAGGGGGACAGGGAACTACAATGAGCAGTTCTTC
TRBJ2-3,.,.,TRBV28,CASTHGGVPSTDTQYF,TGTGCCAGCACCCATGGCGGGGTCCCTAGCACAGATACGCAGTATTTT
TRBJ2-2,.,.,TRBV19,CASSMIRLAANTGELFF,TGTGCCAGTAGTATGATCAGGTTGGCAGCAAATACCGGGGAGCTGTTTTTT
TRBJ1-5,TRBD1,.,TRBV27,CASSSRQGGGQPQHF,TGTGCCAGCAGTTCCCGACAGGGAGGAGGACAGCCCCAGCATTTT
TRBJ2-2,.,.,TRBV2,CASSTGLSTGELFF,TGTGCCAGCAGTACGGGACTGTCCACCGGGGAGCTGTTTTTT
TRBJ2-7,.,.,TRBV5-6,CASSRGGLSEQYF,TGTGCCAGCAGCCGGGGTGGCTTATCCGAGCAGTACTTC
TRBJ1-6,.,.,TRBV27,CASSLGRGSPLHF,TGTGCCAGCAGCTTAGGTAGGGGCTCACCCCTCCACTTT
TRBJ1-1,TRBD1,few,TRBV2,CASLGQGTEAFF,TGTGCCAGCTTAGGACAGGGCACTGAAGCTTTCTTT
TRBJ1-2,TRBD1,.,TRBV9,CASSVGDSISYGYTF,TGTGCCAGCAGCGTAGGGGACAGCATCTCCTATGGCTACACCTTC
TRBJ2-2,TRBD2,.,TRBV10-3,CAISGRLAGYNTGELFF,TGTGCCATCAGTGGACGGTTAGCGGGATATAACACCGGGGAGCTGTTTTTT
TRBJ2-2,.,.,TRBV6-4,CASSDVASTGELFF,TGTGCCAGCAGTGACGTTGCGAGTACCGGGGAGCTGTTTTTT
TRBJ1-1,.,.,TRBV30,CAWAENTEAFF,TGTGCCTGGGCAGAGAACACTGAAGCTTTCTTT
TRBJ2-5,.,.,TRBV4-1,CASALALDGETQYF,TGCGCCAGCGCCCTAGCGCTTGATGGAGAGACCCAGTACTTC
TRBJ2-7,TRBD2,.,TRBV6-1,CASSEGTSGLYEQYF,TGTGCCAGCAGTGAAGGGACTAGCGGCCTATACGAGCAGTACTTC
TRBJ2-2,.,.,TRBV13,CASSLTGELFF,TGTGCCTCTAGTCTTACCGGGGAGCTGTTTTTT
TRBJ1-1,TRBD1,medium-sized,TRBV19,CASSIEIGTGGGTEAFF,TGTGCCAGTAGTATTGAAATTGGGACAGGGGGCGGCACTGAAGCTTTCTTT
TRBJ2-1,TRBD2,.,TRBV29-1,CSVEDRAGGRNEQFF,TGCAGCGTTGAAGATCGAGCGGGAGGTCGTAATGAGCAGTTCTTC
TRBJ1-1,TRBD1,.,TRBV2,CASHDRGNTEAFF,TGTGCCAGCCATGACAGGGGGAACACTGAAGCTTTCTTT
TRBJ2-7,TRBD2,once,TRBV13,CASSGSGGADEQYF,TGTGCCAGCAGCGGTAGCGGGGGGGCCGACGAGCAGTACTTC
TRBJ1-1,TRBD1,.,TRBV19,CASSPMIDRVRYAFF,TGTGCCAGTAGCCCCATGATCGACAGGGTGAGGTATGCTTTCTTT